These 3 T cell receptor beta chains originate from one sample sequenced in a study of cytomegalovirus exposure and HLA in healthy donors. PCR primers comprised 60 Vbeta and 13 Jbeta primers. Sequenced by immunoSEQ multiplex PCR; TCRdb stores in-frame clones only, minus some. Its listing shows 20,000 to 25,000 clones. What was sequenced was PBMCs. All receptors come from a man aged 60 to 75 in good health and CMV-seropositive.

The J gene is TRBJ2-1, the V gene TRBV11-2, with 8 bases fitting TRBD2. The V gene's germline CDR1 is SGHAT and CDR2 FQNNGV. The CDR3 sequence is 15 residues long. Trimming cost V 5 bases and J 8 bases; bases outside gene matches: 11. The CDR3, as DNA: TGTGCCAGCAGCCCCGGGACTAGGTCTGTAGATGAGCAGTTCTTC. It codes for CASSPGTRSVDEQFF.

Turning to this clone: Other nucleotide sequences in the sample specify the same CDR3. The chain uses TRBV30 and TRBJ2-6; no clear D gene. Per germline, CDR1 GTSNPN and CDR2 SVGIG (reference sequence). The CDR3 contains 13 residues. The V end lost 4 bases, the J end lost 1 base, and 5 bases lay between the germline ends. In DNA form, the CDR3 reads TGTGCCTGGACCCCTTCTGGGGCCAACGTCCTGACTTTC. This translates into CAWTPSGANVLTF.

The chain employs TRBV4-1 and TRBJ2-5; D is ambiguous. The CDR3 loop spans 14 amino acids. V lost 1 base and J lost 1, with 7 bases in between. CDR1 and CDR2 (germline): MGHRA, YSYEKL. The chain's CDR3 is CASSQVASQETQYF. The CDR3 DNA reads as TGCGCCAGCAGCCAAGTCGCTAGCCAAGAGACCCAGTACTTC.